This T cell receptor beta chain was captured in a study of T cells in Graves' hyperthyroidism and ophthalmopathy. General study points: Researchers found most expanded thyroid clonotypes above 0.001 in blood as well.

Newly diagnosed patients aged 18 to 65 had hyperthyroidism of under 2 months' duration. This clonotype was counted many times. Its antigen is unidentified. The CDR3 is made up of 16 amino acids. V lost 1 base, J lost 7 bases, and 8 bases stayed unmatched. CDR1 is LGHNA and CDR2 is YNFKEQ in the germline V gene. RNA transcripts were the template for amplifying TCR beta CDR3 regions. First-round RT-PCR with HTBI primers amplified the TCR CDR3 region. TCRdb re-analysed the multiplex PCR reads in MiXCR, keeping a single row per CDR3 protein. The sample shows over 150,000 distinct CDR3 sequences, less than 20% of them seen only once.

This TCR came from a woman aged 45-65 years with Graves' hyperthyroidism. Sequencing was carried out using blood. This chain joins TRBV4-2 and TRBJ2-1; 9 nucleotides line up with TRBD2. This CDR3 is CASSQGPGLAQNEQFF. In nucleotides, the CDR3 is TGTGCCAGCAGCCAAGGGCCGGGACTAGCTCAGAATGAGCAGTTCTTC.